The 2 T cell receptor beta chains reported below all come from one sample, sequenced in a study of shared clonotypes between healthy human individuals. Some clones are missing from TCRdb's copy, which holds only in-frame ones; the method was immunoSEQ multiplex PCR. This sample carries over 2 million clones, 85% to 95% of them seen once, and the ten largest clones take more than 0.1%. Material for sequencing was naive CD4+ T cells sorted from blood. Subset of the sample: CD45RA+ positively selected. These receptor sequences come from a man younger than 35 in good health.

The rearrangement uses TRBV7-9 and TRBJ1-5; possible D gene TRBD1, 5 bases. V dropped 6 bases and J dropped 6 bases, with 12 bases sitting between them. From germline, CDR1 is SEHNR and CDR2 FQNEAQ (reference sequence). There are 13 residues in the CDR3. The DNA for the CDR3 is TGTGCCAGCAGTTCAGGGCAGGGTCAGCCCCAGCATTTT. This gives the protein CASSSGQGQPQHF.

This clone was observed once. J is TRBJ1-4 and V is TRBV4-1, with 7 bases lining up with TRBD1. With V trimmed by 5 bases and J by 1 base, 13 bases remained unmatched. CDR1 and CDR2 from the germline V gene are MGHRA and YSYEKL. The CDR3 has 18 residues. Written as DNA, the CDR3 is TGCGCCAGCAGCTTCCGACAGGGCCGACTCTTAACTAATGAAAAACTGTTTTTT. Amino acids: CASSFRQGRLLTNEKLFF.